Listed below are T cell receptor beta chains from one sample, sequenced in a study of CD8+ T cells in alopecia areata. Generated by immunoSEQ multiplex PCR, the TCRdb table keeps only in-frame clones and is missing some. The data contain about 140,000 clones, about 51% of them singletons. The sample was CD8+ T cells sorted from blood, taken at week 4, from a patient treated with tofacitinib. Receptor source: a human donor with alopecia areata. CDR3s include the opening cysteine and the closing phenylalanine or tryptophan. D genes are given only for firm matches. The listing skips clone size in some rows; elsewhere it reads once, few, many or a size class.

j_gene | abundance | v_gene | d_gene | CDR3aa | CDR3nt
TRBJ1-1 | once | TRBV5-6 | . | CASSPGSTEAFF | TGTGCCAGCAGCCCCGGATCGACTGAAGCTTTCTTT
TRBJ2-2 | few | TRBV9 | . | CASKRNGGELFF | TGTGCCAGCAAACGTAACGGCGGGGAGCTGTTTTTT
TRBJ2-1 | . | TRBV30 | . | CAWSRQGGDEQFF | TGTGCCTGGAGTCGGCAGGGTGGCGATGAGCAGTTCTTC
TRBJ2-1 | . | TRBV5-1 | TRBD2 | CASSYLTSGGVDEQFF | TGCGCCAGCAGCTACCTGACTAGCGGGGGGGTCGATGAGCAGTTCTTC
TRBJ1-2 | . | TRBV25-1 | . | CASSGEGLYGYTF | TGTGCCAGCAGTGGAGAGGGCCTGTATGGCTACACCTTC
TRBJ1-6 | . | TRBV30 | TRBD1 | CAWRLGTVNSPLHF | TGTGCCTGGAGATTAGGGACAGTAAATTCACCCCTCCACTTT
TRBJ2-7 | . | TRBV29-1 | . | CSVEDRAYEQYF | TGCAGCGTTGAAGATCGGGCCTACGAGCAGTACTTC
TRBJ2-7 | few | TRBV27 | . | CASSFSRTYEQYF | TGTGCCAGCAGTTTCTCCCGTACCTACGAGCAGTACTTC
TRBJ2-7 | . | TRBV5-6 | TRBD2 | CASSETSESYEQYF | TGTGCCAGCAGCGAAACTAGCGAGTCCTACGAGCAGTACTTC
TRBJ2-3 | . | TRBV29-1 | TRBD2 | CSARGGTDTQYF | TGCAGCGCCCGGGGGGGAACAGATACGCAGTATTTT
TRBJ2-2 | few | TRBV29-1 | . | CSVEDVPDNTGELFF | TGCAGCGTTGAAGATGTCCCAGATAACACCGGGGAGCTGTTTTTT
TRBJ1-1 | . | TRBV30 | TRBD1 | CAWSEEGFGTGNREAFF | TGTGCCTGGAGTGAGGAGGGGTTTGGGACAGGGAATCGTGAAGCTTTCTTT
TRBJ2-7 | . | TRBV29-1 | TRBD1 | CSASGTEPHEQYF | TGCAGCGCTTCCGGGACAGAGCCACACGAGCAGTACTTC
TRBJ1-2 | . | TRBV13 | . | CASSNRAYGYTF | TGTGCCAGCAGCAATCGAGCCTATGGCTACACCTTC
TRBJ2-5 | few | TRBV5-1 | TRBD2 | CASSPGLAETQYF | TGCGCCAGCAGCCCGGGACTAGCGGAGACCCAGTACTTC
TRBJ1-2 | . | TRBV29-1 | . | CSVLEDGASAGYTF | TGCAGCGTTCTCGAGGATGGGGCATCGGCTGGCTACACCTTC
TRBJ2-2 | . | TRBV4-3 | . | CASSQVGQATLFF | TGCGCCAGCAGCCAAGTCGGGCAGGCAACCCTGTTTTTT
TRBJ2-1 | . | TRBV27 | . | CASSLGRPNNEQFF | TGTGCCAGCAGTTTAGGGAGGCCAAACAATGAGCAGTTCTTC
TRBJ2-1 | . | TRBV15 | TRBD1 | CATSGGDRGAYNEQFF | TGTGCCACCAGCGGAGGGGACAGGGGAGCCTACAATGAGCAGTTCTTC
TRBJ1-1 | . | TRBV27 | . | CASSSPNMGLGAFF | TGTGCCAGCAGTTCGCCCAACATGGGGCTGGGAGCTTTCTTT
TRBJ1-5 | . | TRBV15 | . | CATSRGSSNQPQHF | TGTGCCACCAGCCGAGGGAGTAGCAATCAGCCCCAGCATTTT
TRBJ2-7 | once | TRBV19 | . | CASRSRDGGLHEQYF | TGTGCCAGTAGGAGCAGGGACGGGGGACTCCACGAGCAGTACTTC
TRBJ2-2 | few | TRBV6-4 | . | CASSENTGELFF | TGTGCCAGCAGTGAGAACACCGGGGAGCTGTTTTTT
TRBJ2-5 | once | TRBV4-1 | TRBD1 | CASSQDRGGFQETQYF | TGCGCCAGCAGCCAAGATCGAGGGGGCTTCCAAGAGACCCAGTACTTC
TRBJ2-7 | . | TRBV9 | TRBD2 | CASSVDQRGTLREQYF | TGTGCCAGCAGCGTAGACCAGCGGGGGACTCTGAGGGAGCAGTACTTC
TRBJ2-1 | few | TRBV29-1 | . | CSVEDSRLLNNEQFF | TGCAGCGTTGAAGATTCCAGGTTATTAAACAATGAGCAGTTCTTC
TRBJ2-1 | few | TRBV30 | . | CAGRGGGLGNEQFF | TGTGCAGGGAGAGGAGGGGGACTGGGCAATGAGCAGTTCTTC
TRBJ2-1 | few | TRBV29-1 | . | CSVEDRRIGEQFF | TGCAGCGTTGAAGATCGGAGGATTGGGGAGCAGTTCTTC
TRBJ1-1 | . | TRBV30 | TRBD1 | CAWRGTGGTEAFF | TGTGCCTGGAGGGGGACAGGGGGCACTGAAGCTTTCTTT
TRBJ1-2 | . | TRBV5-6 | . | CASSLSQPADGYTF | TGTGCCAGCAGCTTGTCCCAGCCCGCTGATGGCTACACCTTC
TRBJ2-5 | few | TRBV6-5 | TRBD2 | CASSSLGLGETQYF | TGTGCCAGCAGTTCCCTGGGACTAGGGGAGACCCAGTACTTC
TRBJ1-3 | few | TRBV2 | . | CASSTFAGQYQNTIYF | TGTGCCAGCAGCACTTTTGCCGGACAGTACCAAAACACCATATATTTT
TRBJ2-4 | few | TRBV7-9 | . | CASSEPVAKNIQYF | TGTGCCAGCAGCGAACCTGTAGCCAAAAACATTCAGTACTTC
TRBJ2-3 | few | TRBV19 | . | CASSRTGADTQYF | TGTGCCAGTAGTAGAACGGGGGCTGATACGCAGTATTTT
TRBJ2-3 | . | TRBV7-9 | TRBD1 | CASSPTQGYDEDTQYF | TGTGCCAGCAGCCCGACACAGGGGTACGATGAAGATACGCAGTATTTT
TRBJ2-6 | . | TRBV10-2 | . | CASTGSGANVLTF | TGCGCCAGCACAGGCTCTGGGGCCAACGTCCTGACTTTC
TRBJ2-3 | . | TRBV11-2 | TRBD1 | CASSPDRGPLNTQYF | TGTGCCAGCAGCCCGGACAGGGGGCCTTTGAATACGCAGTATTTT
TRBJ2-1 | . | TRBV30 | . | CAWSVSGQSEQFF | TGTGCCTGGAGTGTAAGCGGGCAGAGTGAGCAGTTCTTC
TRBJ1-2 | . | TRBV6-5 | . | CATRDPGLNYGYTF | TGTGCCACCCGGGATCCGGGACTTAACTATGGCTACACCTTC
TRBJ2-3 | few | TRBV6-4 | TRBD2 | CASSDGTSGGADTQYF | TGTGCCAGCAGTGACGGGACTAGCGGGGGGGCAGATACGCAGTATTTT
TRBJ2-5 | . | TRBV5-8 | . | CASKRELKKETQYF | TGTGCCAGCAAGAGGGAACTAAAGAAAGAGACCCAGTACTTC
TRBJ1-3 | . | TRBV4-1 | . | CASSPHQKLSGNTIYF | TGCGCCAGCAGCCCCCACCAGAAGCTCTCTGGAAACACCATATATTTT